A single sample gave rise to the 8 T cell receptor beta chains below, sequenced in a study of T-cell reconstitution after alpha-beta-depleted transplantation in children. The library targeted TCRbeta and was prepared with unique molecular identifiers. From the PCR reads, TCRdb called clonotypes with MiXCR, one entry per CDR3 protein. The table lists about 230,000 distinct CDR3 sequences, roughly 9% of them singletons. Material: PBMCs from the stem cell graft donor, obtained from the stem cell graft. All receptors derive from a human donor who donated a stem cell graft to a child with acute lymphoblastic leukemia.

This clonotype was seen at least ten times. This chain links TRBV6-5 with TRBJ1-2; D possibly corresponds to TRBD1 (5 bases). Germline lookup yields CDR1 MNHEY and CDR2 SVGAGI. The V and J ends lost 2 bases and 8 bases respectively, with 12 bases between them. This CDR3 comprises 13 residues. The CDR3 loop reads CASSYIQGSGYTF. The CDR3 bases are TGTGCCAGCAGTTACATCCAGGGTAGCGGCTACACCTTC.

This clonotype was recorded at least ten times. CDR3 region: CASSYSAARDSGTGELFF. Written as DNA, the CDR3 is TGTGCCAGCAGTTACTCGGCGGCTAGGGACTCGGGCACCGGGGAGCTGTTTTTT. The chain uses TRBV6-6 and TRBJ2-2; perhaps TRBD2 as D (6 bases). V lost 0 bases and J lost 4, with 18 bases in between. Germline CDR1 reads MNHNY; CDR2 reads SVGAGI (reference sequence). The CDR3 has 18 amino acids.

This clonotype was observed at least ten times. The V and J genes are TRBV25-1 and TRBJ1-4, with D uncertain. The length of the CDR3 is 16 residues. Germline V CDR1 and CDR2: MGHDK, SYGVNS. V lost 0 bases to trimming and J lost 3 bases, with 11 bases between them. The CDR3 reads CASSEYVRGSNEKLFF. CDR3 DNA sequence: TGTGCCAGCAGTGAATATGTGAGAGGATCTAATGAAAAACTGTTTTTT.

V and J are TRBV2 and TRBJ1-1; tentatively, D is TRBD1 (6 bases). Deletions cut 6 bases from V and 4 bases from J, with 15 bases between. Germline V gene data show CDR1 as SNHLY and CDR2 as FYNNEI. CDR3 length: 14 residues. In nucleotides, the CDR3 is TGTGCCAGCAGCCTCAACAAGGGGGGCACTGAAGCTTTCTTT. It is translated as CASSLNKGGTEAFF.

The sample holds many counts of this clonotype. This sequence joins TRBV10-3 and TRBJ2-2; D is uncertain. CDR3 length: 13 residues. Germline values: CDR1 ENHRY, CDR2 SYGVKD. Trimming cost V 8 bases and J 5 bases, with 12 bases left between them. CDR3 amino acids: CAIRSLGTGELFF. In DNA, the CDR3 is TGTGCCATCCGCAGCTTGGGGACCGGGGAGCTGTTTTTT.

In this sample, this clonotype turned up many times. The CDR3 loop reads CASSQDGGGTDTQYF. The CDR3 bases are TGCGCCAGCAGCCAAGATGGCGGGGGCACAGATACGCAGTATTTT. V gene TRBV4-3 combines with J gene TRBJ2-3; tentatively, D is TRBD2 (6 bases). CDR3 length: 15 amino acids. The V and J ends lost 0 bases and 1 base respectively, with 8 bases between them. In germline, CDR1 is LGHNA, CDR2 YSLEER.

This clonotype was detected many times. The V gene is TRBV6-4, the J gene TRBJ1-1, with D tentatively TRBD1 (6 bases). Trimming removed 5 bases from V and 1 base from J, with 14 bases in between. The CDR3 extends over 15 amino acids. The germline V gene encodes CDR1 MRHNA and CDR2 SNTAGT. CDR3 region: CASSPTGHPNTEAFF. As DNA, the CDR3 is TGTGCCAGCAGTCCGACGGGACATCCGAACACTGAAGCTTTCTTT.

Only a few counts were recorded for this clonotype. The J gene is TRBJ1-1, the V gene TRBV11-2; the D is unclear. The ends were cut back, 6 bases at V and 2 bases at J, with 16 bases in the middle. The CDR3 has 15 amino acids. Germline values: CDR1 SGHAT, CDR2 FQNNGV. CDR3 DNA sequence: TGTGCCAGCAGTTACAAGGGTCTGGATAACACTGAAGCTTTCTTT. Translating it yields CASSYKGLDNTEAFF.